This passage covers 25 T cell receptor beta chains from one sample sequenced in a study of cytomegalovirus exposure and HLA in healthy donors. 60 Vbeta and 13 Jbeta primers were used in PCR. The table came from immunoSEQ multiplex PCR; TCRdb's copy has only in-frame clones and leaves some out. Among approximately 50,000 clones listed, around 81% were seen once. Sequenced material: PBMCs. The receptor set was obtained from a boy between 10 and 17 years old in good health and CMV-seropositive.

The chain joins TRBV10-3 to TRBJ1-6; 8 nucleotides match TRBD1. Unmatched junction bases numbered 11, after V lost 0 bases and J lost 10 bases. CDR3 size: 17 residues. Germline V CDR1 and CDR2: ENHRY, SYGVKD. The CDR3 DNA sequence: TGTGCCATCAGTGAGTCATCGGGAGGACAGGGAGTGTCACCCCTCCACTTT. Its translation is CAISESSGGQGVSPLHF.

CDR3 bases: TGTGCCAGCATCGGTCTCTCCTACGAGCAGTACTTC. Its protein is CASIGLSYEQYF. The V and J genes are TRBV6-1 and TRBJ2-7; no firm D call. There are 12 residues in the CDR3. V lost 7 bases to trimming and J lost 0 bases, with 7 bases between them. In germline, CDR1 is MNHNS, CDR2 SASEGT.

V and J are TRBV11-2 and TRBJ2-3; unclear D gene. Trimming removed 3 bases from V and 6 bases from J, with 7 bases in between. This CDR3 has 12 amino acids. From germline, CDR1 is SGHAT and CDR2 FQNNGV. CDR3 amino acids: CASSFLSDTQYF. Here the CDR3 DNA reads TGTGCCAGCAGCTTCCTATCCGATACGCAGTATTTT.

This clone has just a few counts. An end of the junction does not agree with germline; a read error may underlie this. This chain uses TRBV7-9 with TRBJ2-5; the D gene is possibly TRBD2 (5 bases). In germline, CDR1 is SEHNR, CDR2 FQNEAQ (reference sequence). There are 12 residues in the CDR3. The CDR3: CSSSLAEGTQYF. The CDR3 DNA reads TGTTCCAGCAGCTTAGCTGAGGGGACCCAGTACTTC.

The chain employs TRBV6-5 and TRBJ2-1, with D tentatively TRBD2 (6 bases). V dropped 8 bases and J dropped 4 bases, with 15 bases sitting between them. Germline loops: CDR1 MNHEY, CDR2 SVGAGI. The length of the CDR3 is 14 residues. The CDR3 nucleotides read TGTGCCAGCGCGGGAAGGGGACCGTACAATGAGCAGTTCTTC. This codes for CASAGRGPYNEQFF.

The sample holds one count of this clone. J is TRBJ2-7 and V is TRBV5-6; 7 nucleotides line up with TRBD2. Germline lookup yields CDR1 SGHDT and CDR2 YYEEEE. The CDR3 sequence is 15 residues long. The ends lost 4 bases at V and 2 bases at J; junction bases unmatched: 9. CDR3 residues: CASSPERDGTYEQYF. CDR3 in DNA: TGTGCCAGCAGCCCGGAGCGGGACGGGACCTACGAGCAGTACTTC.

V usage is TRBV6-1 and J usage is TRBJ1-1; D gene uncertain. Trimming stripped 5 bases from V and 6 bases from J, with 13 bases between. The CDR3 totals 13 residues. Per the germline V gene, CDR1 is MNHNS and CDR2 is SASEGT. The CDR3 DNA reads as TGTGCCAGCAGTTTAGAATCACTACCTGAAGCTTTCTTT. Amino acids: CASSLESLPEAFF.

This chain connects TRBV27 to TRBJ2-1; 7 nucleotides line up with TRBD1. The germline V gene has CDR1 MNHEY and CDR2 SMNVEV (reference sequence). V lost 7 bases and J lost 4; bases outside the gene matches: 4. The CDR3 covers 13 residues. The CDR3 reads CASNKQGYNEQFF. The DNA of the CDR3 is TGTGCCAGCAACAAACAGGGGTACAATGAGCAGTTCTTC.

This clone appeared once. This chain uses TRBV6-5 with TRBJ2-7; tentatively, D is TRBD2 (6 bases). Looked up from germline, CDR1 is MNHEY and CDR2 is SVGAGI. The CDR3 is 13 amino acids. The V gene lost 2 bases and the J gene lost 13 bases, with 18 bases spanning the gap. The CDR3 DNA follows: TGTGCCAGCAGTTACACGACGGAGGGCGGGGTTTACTTC. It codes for CASSYTTEGGVYF.

CDR3 in amino acids: CASSLTGGFYEQYF. The DNA for the CDR3 is TGTGCCAGCAGCTTGACAGGGGGTTTCTACGAGCAGTACTTC. The J gene is TRBJ2-7, the V gene TRBV5-5; 8 bases align to TRBD1. From germline, CDR1 is SGHKS and CDR2 YYEKEE (reference sequence). J was trimmed by 3 bases and V by 1 base; bases with no gene match: 3. The CDR3 loop spans 14 amino acids. The full variable domain, in which reference TRBV5-5 and TRBJ2-7 provide the parts outside the CDR3, is DAGVTQSPTHLIKTRGQQVTLRCSPISGHKSVSWYQQVLGQGPQFIFQYYEKEERGRGNFPDRFSARQFPNYSSELNVNALLLGDSALYLCASSLTGGFYEQYFGPGTRLTVT.

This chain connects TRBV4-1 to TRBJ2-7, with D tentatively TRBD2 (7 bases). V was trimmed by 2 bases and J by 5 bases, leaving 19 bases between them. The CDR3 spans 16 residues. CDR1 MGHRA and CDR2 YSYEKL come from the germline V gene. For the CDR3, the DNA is TGCGCCAGCAGCCAACCGCCGCGGGGGCCGGCGAACGAGCAGTACTTC. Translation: CASSQPPRGPANEQYF.

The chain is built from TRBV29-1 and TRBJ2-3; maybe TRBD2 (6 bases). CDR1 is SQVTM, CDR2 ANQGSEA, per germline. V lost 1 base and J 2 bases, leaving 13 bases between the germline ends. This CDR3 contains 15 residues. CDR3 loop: CSVEGEEGITDTQYF. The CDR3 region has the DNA TGCAGCGTTGAAGGAGAGGAGGGAATCACAGATACGCAGTATTTT.

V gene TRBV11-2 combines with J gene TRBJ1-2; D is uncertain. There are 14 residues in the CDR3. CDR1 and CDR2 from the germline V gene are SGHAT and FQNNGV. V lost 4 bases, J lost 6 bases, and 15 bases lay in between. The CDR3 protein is CASSSLRGADGYTF. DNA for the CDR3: TGTGCCAGCAGCTCCCTCCGGGGAGCGGATGGCTACACCTTC.

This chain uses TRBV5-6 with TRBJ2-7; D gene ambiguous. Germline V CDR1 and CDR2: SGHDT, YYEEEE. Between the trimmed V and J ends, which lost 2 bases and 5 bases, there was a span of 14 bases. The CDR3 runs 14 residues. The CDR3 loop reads CASSFGTDQNEQYF. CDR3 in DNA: TGTGCCAGCAGCTTTGGCACAGACCAAAACGAGCAGTACTTC. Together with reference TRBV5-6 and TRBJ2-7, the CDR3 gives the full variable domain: DAGVTQSPTHLIKTRGQQVTLRCSPKSGHDTVSWYQQALGQGPQFIFQYYEEEERQRGNFPDRFSGHQFPNYSSELNVNALLLGDSALYLCASSFGTDQNEQYFGPGTRLTVT.

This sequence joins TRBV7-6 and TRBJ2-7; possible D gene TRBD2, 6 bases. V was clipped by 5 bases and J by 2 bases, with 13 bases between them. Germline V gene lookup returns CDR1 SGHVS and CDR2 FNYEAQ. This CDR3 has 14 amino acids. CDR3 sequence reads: CASSRTGGTYEQYF. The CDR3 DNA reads TGTGCCAGCAGCCGTACCGGAGGGACCTACGAGCAGTACTTC.

The CDR3 nucleotides are TGTGCCAGCAGCCCCAGGGGAGGGAGCACAGATACGCAGTATTTT. Translated: CASSPRGGSTDTQYF. The genes are TRBV13 and TRBJ2-3, with a weak D call TRBD2 (7 bases). CDR1 is PRHDT, CDR2 FYEKMQ, per germline (reference sequence). The CDR3 sequence is 15 residues long. V was cut by 5 bases and J by 0 bases, with 12 bases left in between.

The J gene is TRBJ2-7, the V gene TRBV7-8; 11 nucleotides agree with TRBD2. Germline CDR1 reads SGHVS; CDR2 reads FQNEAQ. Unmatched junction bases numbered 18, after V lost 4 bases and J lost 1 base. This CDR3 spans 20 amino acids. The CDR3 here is CASSSLLIGETSGGSYEQYF. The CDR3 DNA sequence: TGTGCCAGCAGCTCCCTTTTAATCGGGGAAACTAGCGGGGGATCCTACGAGCAGTACTTC.

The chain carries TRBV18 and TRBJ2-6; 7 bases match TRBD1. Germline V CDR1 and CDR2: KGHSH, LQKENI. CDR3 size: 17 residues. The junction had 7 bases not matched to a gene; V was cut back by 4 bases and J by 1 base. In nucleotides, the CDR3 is TGTGCCAGCTCACTGACAGGGAACCCTTCTGGGGCCAACGTCCTGACTTTC. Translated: CASSLTGNPSGANVLTF.

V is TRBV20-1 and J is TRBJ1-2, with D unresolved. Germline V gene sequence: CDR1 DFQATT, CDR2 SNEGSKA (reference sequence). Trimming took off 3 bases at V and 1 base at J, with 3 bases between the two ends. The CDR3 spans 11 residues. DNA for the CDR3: TGCAGTGCTAGTAGTAACTATGGCTACACCTTC. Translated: CSASSNYGYTF.

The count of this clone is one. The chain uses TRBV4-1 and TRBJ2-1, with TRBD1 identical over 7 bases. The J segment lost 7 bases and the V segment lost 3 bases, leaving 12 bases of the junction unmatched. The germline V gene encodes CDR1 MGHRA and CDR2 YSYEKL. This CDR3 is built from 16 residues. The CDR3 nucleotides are TGCGCCAGCAGCCAGAGGGGACCCGGGACAGAGAATGAGCAGTTCTTC. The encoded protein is CASSQRGPGTENEQFF.

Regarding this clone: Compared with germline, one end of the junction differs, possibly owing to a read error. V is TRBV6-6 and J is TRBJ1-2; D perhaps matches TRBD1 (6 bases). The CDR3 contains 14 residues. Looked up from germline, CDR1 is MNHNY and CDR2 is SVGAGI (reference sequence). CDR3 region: CASSQQGTNYGYIF. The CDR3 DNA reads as TGTGCCAGCAGTCAACAGGGTACCAACTATGGCTACATCTTC.

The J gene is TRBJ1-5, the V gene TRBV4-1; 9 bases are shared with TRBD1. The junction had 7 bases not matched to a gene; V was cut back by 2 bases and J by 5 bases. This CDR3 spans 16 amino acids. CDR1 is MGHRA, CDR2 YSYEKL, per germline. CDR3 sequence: CASSQKIRDRDQPQHF. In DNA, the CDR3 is TGCGCCAGCAGCCAAAAGATCCGGGACAGGGATCAGCCCCAGCATTTT.

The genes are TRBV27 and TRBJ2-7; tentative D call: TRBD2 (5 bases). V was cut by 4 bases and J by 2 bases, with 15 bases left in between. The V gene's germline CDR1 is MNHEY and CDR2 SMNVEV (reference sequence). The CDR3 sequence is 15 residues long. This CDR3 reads CASSSRDSKAYEQYF. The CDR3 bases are TGTGCCAGCAGTTCCCGGGATAGCAAAGCCTACGAGCAGTACTTC.

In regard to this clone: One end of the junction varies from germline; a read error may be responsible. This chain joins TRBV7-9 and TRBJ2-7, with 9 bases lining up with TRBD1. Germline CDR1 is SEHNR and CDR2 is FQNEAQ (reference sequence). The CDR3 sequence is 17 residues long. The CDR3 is CSSSSYPDRGGPYEQYF. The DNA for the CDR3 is TGTTCCAGCAGCTCCTACCCCGACAGGGGGGGCCCCTACGAGCAGTACTTC.

The CDR3 DNA reads as TGTGCCAGCAGGAGGGGGGGGGCCTACGAGCAGTACTTC. Translation: CASRRGGAYEQYF. The chain combines TRBV6-1 with TRBJ2-7; maybe TRBD2 (7 bases). Trimming pared 6 bases from V and 2 bases from J, leaving 11 bases between. The germline V gene has CDR1 MNHNS and CDR2 SASEGT. There are 13 residues in the CDR3.